Listed here are 19 T cell receptor beta chains from one sample, sequenced in a study of T cell changes during pregnancy in multiple sclerosis. TCRdb's table, derived via immunoSEQ multiplex PCR, lists solely in-frame clones and lacks some. The sample shows about 120,000 clones, about 94% of them seen only once. The specimen comprised peripheral blood, sampled before pregnancy. These receptors originate from a female donor with multiple sclerosis, enrolled in a pregnancy study.

The V and J genes are TRBV30 and TRBJ1-6, with D perhaps matching TRBD1 (6 bases). The CDR3 runs to 15 residues. The germline gives CDR1 GTSNPN, CDR2 SVGIG (reference sequence). V was pared by 3 bases and J by 7 bases, with 16 bases between. CDR3: CAWREPGQGNSPLHF. CDR3 nucleotide sequence: TGTGCCTGGAGGGAGCCGGGACAAGGGAATTCACCCCTCCACTTT.

The gene calls are TRBV6-1 and TRBJ1-6, with 11 nucleotides matching TRBD1. Germline V lookup: CDR1 MNHNS, CDR2 SASEGT. Unmatched junction bases numbered 11, after V lost 2 bases and J lost 11 bases. CDR3 size: 17 residues. Here the CDR3 DNA reads TGTGCCAGCAGTGAAAGGGTCCAGGACAGGGGGCTTGCACCCCTCCACTTT. Translating gives CASSERVQDRGLAPLHF.

The V call is TRBV6-5, the J call TRBJ2-7; D may be TRBD1 (5 bases). The CDR3 runs to 12 residues. Trimming removed 6 bases at V and 0 bases at J, with 6 bases between. The germline V gene encodes CDR1 MNHEY and CDR2 SVGAGI. CDR3 DNA sequence: TGTGCCAGCAGGGACACCTCCTACGAGCAGTACTTC. Its translation: CASRDTSYEQYF.

This chain uses TRBV5-1 with TRBJ2-7; D may be TRBD1 (6 bases). Per the germline V gene, CDR1 is SGHRS and CDR2 is YFSETQ. The CDR3 sequence is 14 residues long. The V gene lost 1 base and the J gene lost 4 bases, with 12 bases spanning the gap. The CDR3 coding sequence is TGCGCCAGCAGCTTGCCAGGGGTGGGTTACGAGCAGTACTTC. Residues: CASSLPGVGYEQYF.

The chain carries TRBV11-1 and TRBJ1-2, with unresolved D. The V gene lost 1 base and the J gene lost 4 bases, with 13 bases spanning the gap. Germline V gene data show CDR1 as SGHAT and CDR2 as FQDESV (reference sequence). CDR3 length: 15 amino acids. In nucleotides, the CDR3 is TGTGCCAGCAGCTTAGGAGGTGACGGTGGCTATGGCTACACCTTC. As protein: CASSLGGDGGYGYTF.

This clone came up once. The rearrangement links TRBV11-2 to TRBJ2-4, with D perhaps TRBD2 (6 bases). CDR1 and CDR2 (germline): SGHAT, FQNNGV. The CDR3 runs to 14 residues. Trimming left V 1 base short and J 3 bases short, with 7 bases between. The CDR3 DNA reads as TGTGCCAGCAGCTTAGGGGGGGACAAAAACATTCAGTACTTC. This gives the protein CASSLGGDKNIQYF.

The rearrangement uses TRBV19 and TRBJ1-4; 8 bases are a match to TRBD1. Germline V gene sequence: CDR1 LNHDA, CDR2 SQIVND (reference sequence). The CDR3 extends over 14 amino acids. Trimming at V came to 5 bases and at J to 5 bases, leaving 4 bases not matched to a gene. The CDR3 bases are TGTGCCAGTAGTCCAGGGGGCAGAAATGAAAAACTGTTTTTT. This sequence encodes CASSPGGRNEKLFF.

Here the CDR3 reads CSFNRGVSTEAFF. Written as DNA, the CDR3 is TGCAGCTTTAACAGGGGGGTGAGCACTGAAGCTTTCTTT. The rearrangement uses TRBV29-1 and TRBJ1-1; 8 positions match TRBD1. The germline V gene has CDR1 SQVTM and CDR2 ANQGSEA. The V gene end was trimmed by 8 bases and the J gene end by 4 bases; junction bases not matched to a gene: 9. This CDR3 comprises 13 residues.

The chain uses TRBV27 and TRBJ2-7, with D possibly being TRBD1 (6 bases). Trimming removed 5 bases from V and 3 bases from J, with 26 bases in between. Germline loops: CDR1 MNHEY, CDR2 SMNVEV (reference sequence). The CDR3 loop spans 18 amino acids. CDR3 bases: TGTGCCAGCAGTCTACGGACAGTCGGCGCCCCTTTCAACTACGAGCAGTACTTC. Residues: CASSLRTVGAPFNYEQYF.

The gene calls are TRBV5-1 and TRBJ1-2; 7 nucleotides align to TRBD1. V was pared by 3 bases and J by 0 bases, with 5 bases of the junction left unmatched. Germline values: CDR1 SGHRS, CDR2 YFSETQ. The CDR3 loop spans 15 amino acids. The CDR3 DNA reads as TGCGCCAGCAGCTCGGTGGGACAGACTAACTATGGCTACACCTTC. Translating gives CASSSVGQTNYGYTF.

The chain links TRBV27 to TRBJ2-7; 8 bases line up with TRBD2. This CDR3 has 15 residues. Per germline, CDR1 MNHEY and CDR2 SMNVEV (reference sequence). The ends lost 3 bases at V and 1 base at J; junction bases unmatched: 5. CDR3 in DNA: TGTGCCAGCAGTTTGAGAACTAGCGGATCCTACGAGCAGTACTTC. It encodes CASSLRTSGSYEQYF.

The rearrangement uses TRBV28 and TRBJ1-1; perhaps TRBD1 as D (5 bases). CDR1 MDHEN and CDR2 SYDVKM come from the germline V gene. This CDR3 comprises 15 residues. Trimming took off 4 bases at V and 1 base at J, with 13 bases between the two ends. CDR3 in DNA: TGTGCCAGCAGTTGGAGGGGAGGGAGGAACACTGAAGCTTTCTTT. It codes for CASSWRGGRNTEAFF. Variable domain in full (rest from reference TRBV28 and TRBJ1-1): DVKVTQSSRYLVKRTGEKVFLECVQDMDHENMFWYRQDPGLGLRLIYFSYDVKMKEKGDIPEGYSVSREKKERFSLILESASTNQTSMYLCASSWRGGRNTEAFFGQGTRLTVV.

The V and J genes are TRBV7-9 and TRBJ2-4; D is undetermined. This CDR3 spans 12 amino acids. In germline, CDR1 is SEHNR, CDR2 FQNEAQ (reference sequence). The ends were cut back, 11 bases at V and 8 bases at J, with 16 bases in the middle. CDR3 nucleotides: TGTGCCTGCGGAAAAGGTCCGGACATTCAGTACTTC. This codes for CACGKGPDIQYF.

This chain joins TRBV28 and TRBJ1-2, with 8 nucleotides matching TRBD1. Germline loops: CDR1 MDHEN, CDR2 SYDVKM. CDR3 size: 14 residues. Germline trimming cut 3 bases from V and 8 bases from J; bases unmatched to any gene: 8. The CDR3: CASSFNDRGGGYTF. The DNA of the CDR3 is TGTGCCAGCAGTTTTAACGACAGGGGAGGAGGCTACACCTTC.

This chain uses TRBV28 with TRBJ2-2; TRBD1 matches at 7 bases. There are 15 residues in the CDR3. V was pared by 6 bases and J by 1 base, with 5 bases of the junction left unmatched. Germline loops: CDR1 MDHEN, CDR2 SYDVKM. CDR3 protein: CASSLGQVNTGELFF. The CDR3 DNA is TGTGCCAGCAGCCTCGGACAGGTGAACACCGGGGAGCTGTTTTTT.

The chain combines TRBV27 with TRBJ1-5, with D perhaps matching TRBD1 (6 bases). This CDR3 is built from 17 residues. V lost 4 bases to trimming and J lost 1 base, with 17 bases between them. Germline values: CDR1 MNHEY, CDR2 SMNVEV (reference sequence). The CDR3 DNA reads TGTGCCAGCAGTTCCACTAAGACAGGTAGAAGCAATCAGCCCCAGCATTTT. Residues: CASSSTKTGRSNQPQHF.

The chain recombines TRBV6-6 with TRBJ2-7; 10 bases line up with TRBD2. Germline V gives CDR1 MNHNY, CDR2 SVGAGI (reference sequence). The CDR3 runs to 16 residues. J gave up 3 bases and V 6 bases, and 11 bases lay outside the gene matches. The CDR3 nucleotides read TGTGCCAGCAGGGGGATAGGACTAGCGGCCTACTACGAGCAGTACTTC. Encoded protein: CASRGIGLAAYYEQYF.

The chain uses TRBV6-1 and TRBJ2-7; the D gene is possibly TRBD2 (5 bases). Germline V gives CDR1 MNHNS, CDR2 SASEGT. The CDR3 totals 15 residues. Trimming cost V 7 bases and J 2 bases, with 18 bases left between them. In DNA form, the CDR3 reads TGTGCCAGCACCTTGAAGGCGGGTCCGCCCTACGAGCAGTACTTC. Translated, it gives CASTLKAGPPYEQYF.

This clone was found a few times. The chain joins TRBV30 to TRBJ1-6; D not certain. V was pared by 3 bases and J by 6 bases, with 15 bases between. CDR3 length: 15 residues. Germline assignment: CDR1 GTSNPN and CDR2 SVGIG (reference sequence). As DNA, the CDR3 is TGTGCCTGGAGGGCCTCCCCGTACAGTAATTCACCCCTCCACTTT. The encoded protein is CAWRASPYSNSPLHF.